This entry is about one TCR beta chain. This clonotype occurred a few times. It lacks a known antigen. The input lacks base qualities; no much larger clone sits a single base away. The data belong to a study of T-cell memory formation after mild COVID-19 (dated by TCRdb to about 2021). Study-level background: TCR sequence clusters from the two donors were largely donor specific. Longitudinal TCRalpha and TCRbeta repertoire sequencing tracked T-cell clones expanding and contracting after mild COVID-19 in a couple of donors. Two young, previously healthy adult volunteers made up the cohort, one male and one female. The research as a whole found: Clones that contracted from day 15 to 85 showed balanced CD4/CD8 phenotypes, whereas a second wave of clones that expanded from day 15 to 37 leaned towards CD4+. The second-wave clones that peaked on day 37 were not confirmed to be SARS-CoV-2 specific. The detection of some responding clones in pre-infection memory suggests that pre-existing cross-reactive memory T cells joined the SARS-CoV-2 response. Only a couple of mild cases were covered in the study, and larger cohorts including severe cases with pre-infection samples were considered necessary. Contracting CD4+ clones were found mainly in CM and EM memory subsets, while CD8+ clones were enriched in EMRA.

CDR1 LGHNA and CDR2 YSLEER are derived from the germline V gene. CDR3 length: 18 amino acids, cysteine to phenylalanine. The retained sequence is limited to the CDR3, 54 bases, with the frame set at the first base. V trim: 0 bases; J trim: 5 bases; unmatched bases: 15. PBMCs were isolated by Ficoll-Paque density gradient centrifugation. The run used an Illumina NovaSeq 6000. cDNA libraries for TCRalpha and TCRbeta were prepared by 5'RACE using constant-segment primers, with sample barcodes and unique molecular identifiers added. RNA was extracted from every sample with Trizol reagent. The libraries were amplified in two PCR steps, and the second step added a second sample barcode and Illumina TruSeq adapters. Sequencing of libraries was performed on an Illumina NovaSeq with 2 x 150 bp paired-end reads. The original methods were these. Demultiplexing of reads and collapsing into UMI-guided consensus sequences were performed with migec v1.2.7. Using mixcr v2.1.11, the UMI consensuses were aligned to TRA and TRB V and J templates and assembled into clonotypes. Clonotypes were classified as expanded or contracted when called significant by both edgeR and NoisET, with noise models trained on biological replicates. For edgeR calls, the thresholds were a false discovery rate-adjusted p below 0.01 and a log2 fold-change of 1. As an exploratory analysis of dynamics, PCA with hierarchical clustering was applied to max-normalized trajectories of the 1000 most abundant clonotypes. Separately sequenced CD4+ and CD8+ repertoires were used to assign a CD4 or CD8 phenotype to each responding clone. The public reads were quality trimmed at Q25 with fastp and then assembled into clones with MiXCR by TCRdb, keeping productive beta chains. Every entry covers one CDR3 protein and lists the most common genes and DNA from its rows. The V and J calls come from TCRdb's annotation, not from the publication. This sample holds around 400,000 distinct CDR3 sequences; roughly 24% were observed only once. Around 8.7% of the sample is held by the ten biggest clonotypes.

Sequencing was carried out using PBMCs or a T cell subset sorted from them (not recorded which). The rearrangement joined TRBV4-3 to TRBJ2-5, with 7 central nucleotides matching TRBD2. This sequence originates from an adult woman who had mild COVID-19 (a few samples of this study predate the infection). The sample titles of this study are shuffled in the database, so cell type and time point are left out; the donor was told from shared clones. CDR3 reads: CASSQDRIRREGGETQYF. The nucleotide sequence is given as TGCGCCAGCAGCCAAGATCGCATAAGGAGGGAGGGCGGGGAGACCCAGTACTTC.